Following are 2 T cell receptor beta chains from one sample sequenced in a study of blood T cell repertoires in COVID-19. Generated by immunoSEQ multiplex PCR, the TCRdb table keeps only in-frame clones and is missing some. The sample lists about 260,000 clones; approximately 87% were seen once. The sequencing sample was made of peripheral blood. These TCRs come from a woman aged 40 to 49 who had recovered from COVID-19.

The chain is built from TRBV28 and TRBJ1-1; the D is unclear. The V gene lost 6 bases and the J gene lost 4 bases, with 9 bases spanning the gap. The germline V gene encodes CDR1 MDHEN and CDR2 SYDVKM. This CDR3 has 12 amino acids. The CDR3 region is CASREDSTEAFF. CDR3 in DNA: TGTGCCAGCAGGGAGGATTCCACTGAAGCTTTCTTT.

The V and J genes are TRBV6-4 and TRBJ2-7; 7 bases are a match to TRBD1. Germline V gene lookup returns CDR1 MRHNA and CDR2 SNTAGT. The CDR3 runs to 15 residues. The V segment lost 8 bases and the J segment 4 bases; nucleotides outside the gene matches: 14. CDR3 bases: TGTGCCAGCGGGGGAGACAGGGAGTATGGATACGAGCAGTACTTC. This gives the protein CASGGDREYGYEQYF.